A selection of T cell receptor beta chains follows, all from one sample in a study of breast tumors, draining lymph nodes, adjacent tissues. Using its own MiXCR run on the multiplex PCR reads, TCRdb lists one record per CDR3 protein. The sample yields about 230,000 distinct CDR3 sequences, approximately 31% seen once. The sample comprised axillary lymph node tissue. All receptors derive from a female donor with breast cancer. Some clones in this sample may be carry-over from other donors' samples. Each CDR3 is given with its conserved first and last residue. The D gene is left open where the match is weak. Expanded clones are given a class, and other clones once, few, many or no size at all.

>TRBV4-1|many|-|TRBJ2-1
TGCGCCAGCAGCCAAGTGGGGGCCCGCTCCTACAATGAGCAGTTCTTC
CASSQVGARSYNEQFF
>TRBV20-1|few|-|TRBJ2-3
TGCAGTGCTAGAGAGAAAGTAGGCACGCAGTATTTT
CSAREKVGTQYF
>TRBV18|many|TRBD1|TRBJ1-2
TGTGCCAGCTCACCGGACAGGGGTGGCTACACCTTC
CASSPDRGGYTF
>TRBV6-4|-|-|TRBJ2-2
TGTGCCAGCAGTCTCGGGTCGGACACCGGGGAGCTGTTTTTT
CASSLGSDTGELFF
>TRBV7-9|-|-|TRBJ1-4
TGTGCCAGCAGCTTAAGGGGACTGACGAATGAAAAACTGTTTTTT
CASSLRGLTNEKLFF
>TRBV5-1|-|-|TRBJ1-6
TGCGCCAGCAGCTTGGTGGCTGGGGCAACTTCACCCCTCCACTTT
CASSLVAGATSPLHF
>TRBV7-9|many|TRBD1|TRBJ2-7
TGTGCCAGCAGCGGGACAGCATTCCCCTACGAGCAGTACTTC
CASSGTAFPYEQYF
>TRBV10-2|-|-|TRBJ2-7
TGCGCCAGCAGTCCGCTATCAGGGCTCTACGAGCAGTGCTTC
CASSPLSGLYEQCF
>TRBV4-3|-|-|TRBJ1-6
TGCGCCAGCAGCCGCTCCTATAATTCACCCCTCCACTTT
CASSRSYNSPLHF
>TRBV20-1|many|TRBD2|TRBJ2-5
TGCAGTGCTGGCGGGACAGGGTATAGCGGGGGGGCTGGGACCCAGTACTTC
CSAGGTGYSGGAGTQYF
>TRBV11-3|-|TRBD2|TRBJ2-5
TGTGCCAGCAGCTCCAGCGGGACTAGCAGAAATAAAGAGACCCAGTACTTC
CASSSSGTSRNKETQYF
>TRBV19|once|TRBD1|TRBJ1-2
TGTGCCAGTAGTATAAGGGACAGGAGTAATGGCTACACCTTC
CASSIRDRSNGYTF
>TRBV20-1|few|-|TRBJ2-7
TGCAGTGCTAGGGCAGGCTACGAGCAGTCCTTC
CSARAGYEQSF
>TRBV10-3|-|TRBD2|TRBJ2-7
TGTGCCATCAGTGAGGGTCTAGCGGACTTATCCTACGAGCAGTACTTC
CAISEGLADLSYEQYF
>TRBV29-1|many|-|TRBJ2-7
TGCAGCGTTGAGAACGGGTACTCCTACGAGCAGTACTTC
CSVENGYSYEQYF
>TRBV28|many|-|TRBJ1-2
TGTGCCAGCACCAATGGCGCAGGAGAAATCTATGGCTACACCTTC
CASTNGAGEIYGYTF
>TRBV2|-|-|TRBJ2-7
TGTGCCAGCGGGAGATATGAATACGAGCAGTACTTC
CASGRYEYEQYF
>TRBV4-2|many|TRBD2|TRBJ2-7
TGTGCCAGCAGCCACCTGACTAGCGGGAGGCCCAACGAGCAGTACTTC
CASSHLTSGRPNEQYF
>TRBV11-3|many|TRBD1|TRBJ2-3
TGTGCCAGCAGCAAACCCGGACAGGGGAAGGGCACAGATACGCAGTATTTT
CASSKPGQGKGTDTQYF
>TRBV19|-|TRBD2|TRBJ2-5
TGTGCCAGTAGTATTCGAACGGGAGGAGGTGGGGAGACCCAGTACTTC
CASSIRTGGGGETQYF
>TRBV5-1|many|TRBD1|TRBJ1-4
TGCGCCAGCAGCGGGACAGGGGGCTTTGAAAAACTGTTTTTT
CASSGTGGFEKLFF
>TRBV7-2|-|-|TRBJ1-1
TGTGCCAGCAGCTTCGAGACCGCTAACACTGAAGCTTTCTTT
CASSFETANTEAFF
>TRBV20-1|many|-|TRBJ1-2
TGCAGTGCTAGGGAACCCCCCCATGGCTACACCTTC
CSAREPPHGYTF
>TRBV5-1|many|TRBD2|TRBJ2-3
TGCGCCAGCAGCTTGACTAGCGTCACAGATACGCAGTATTTT
CASSLTSVTDTQYF
>TRBV11-3|many|-|TRBJ1-2
TGTGCCAGCAGCTCGCAACAGGGACGCTTGAACTATGGCTACACCTTC
CASSSQQGRLNYGYTF
>TRBV27|many|-|TRBJ2-1
TGTGCCAGCAGTTTATTCTGGTTGGTGGGAGTGGAAGAGCAGTTCTTC
CASSLFWLVGVEEQFF
>TRBV5-1|many|TRBD1|TRBJ2-7
TGCGCCAGCAGCTTGAGGGTAACAGGGGGCAGCTCCTACGAGCAGTACTTC
CASSLRVTGGSSYEQYF
>TRBV24-1|-|-|TRBJ1-6
TGTGCCACCAGTGAGGGGACTAGAAATTCACCCCTCCACTTT
CATSEGTRNSPLHF
>TRBV29-1|many|-|TRBJ2-3
TGCAGCGCCGCTGTAGGCAGGCAAGATACGCAGTATTTT
CSAAVGRQDTQYF